The T cell receptor beta chain under discussion was sequenced for a study of OX40 agonist ivuxolimab in advanced cancers. For the wider study: Ivuxolimab, which targeted the costimulatory receptor OX40 (CD134), was an agonistic, fully human IgG2 monoclonal antibody. Intravenous ivuxolimab was administered to patients every 2 weeks at six dose levels: 0.01, 0.1, 0.3, 1.5, 3 and 10 mg/kg. Among the 50 to 55 dose-escalation patients, approximately 20 had hepatocellular carcinoma, approximately 15 melanoma, 9 renal cell carcinoma and 9 head and neck cancer. The dose-escalation cohort was 82.7% male with a mean age of approximately 59 years, ranging from roughly 20 to 80. Patients were allowed to have had prior anti-PD-1, anti-PD-L1 or anti-CTLA-4 therapy, and approximately 40% of the dose-escalation patients had been treated with checkpoint inhibitors. Partial responses occurred in three dose-escalation patients: two with cutaneous melanoma and one with hepatocellular carcinoma. Peripheral TCRbeta sequencing was intended to test whether TCR sequence diversity was altered and clonal T-cell expansion was caused by ivuxolimab. The paper covers the monotherapy dose-escalation part of the phase I ivuxolimab trial, which included N of about 50 patients.

Comments on this clone: Its antigen is currently not known. The input lacks base qualities; no much larger clone sits a single base away.

CDR1 and CDR2, looked up from the germline V gene (reference sequence), are LNHDA and SQIVND. The CDR3 runs 15 residues from the cysteine to the phenylalanine. Only CDR3 DNA is held: 45 bases, read in frame from base 1. The V and J ends are trimmed by 3 bases and 8 bases, leaving 14 bases between them. To sequence the TCRbeta CDR3 region, genomic DNA was isolated from the sorted cells. The immunoSEQ Assay was used to sequence the TCRbeta CDR3 regions. TCRdb took over this immuneACCESS table, retaining in-frame rearrangements with V and J assigned. Such tables are incomplete; in checked studies, under half of the missing clones stem from an unresolved V gene, and the remainder is unexplained. The sample table lists about 82,000 clones, 90% of them with a count of one. Of the sample, about 0.4% falls within the top ten clones. The trial excluded patients who had a history of autoimmune disease or who were on systemic immunosuppression. Peripheral blood for TCR sequencing was collected from all dose cohorts at baseline, on cycle 4 day 1, and on cycle 7 day 1. The samples were drawn from a first-in-human, open-label, multicenter phase I dose-escalation trial of ivuxolimab. The trial enrolled adults with locally advanced or metastatic head and neck squamous cell, hepatocellular, melanoma or renal cell carcinoma. Before TCR sequencing, CD4+ T cells and CD8+ T cells were sorted from peripheral blood as separate populations.

What the work shows at the level of the full study, not this receptor alone: In the 0.1-3.0 mg/kg groups, partial responders were among the patients with the lowest normalized peripheral clonal expansion, particularly in CD8+ T cells. Clonal expansion of both CD4+ and CD8+ blood T cells was observed from baseline to week 6 at doses 0.1 to 3.0 mg/kg. Low levels of normalized T-cell clonal expansion were also seen in some nonresponding patients. Antigen specificity was not determined for the clonally expanded peripheral T cells. After ivuxolimab, CD8+ T cells had more expanded clones than CD4+ T cells on average.

The TCR comes from an adult with an advanced solid tumor such as melanoma, head and neck, liver or kidney cancer. Here the chain combines TRBV19 and TRBJ1-6; the D gene remains uncertain. Sequences were derived from CD4+ or CD8+ T cells sorted from blood, sampled in a trial of the OX40 agonist ivuxolimab. The nucleotide sequence reads TGTGCCAGTAGTATTTCACAAGTCGGGGATTCACCCCTCCACTTT. This sequence encodes CASSISQVGDSPLHF.